This T cell receptor (beta chain) stems from a study of blood T cells in healthy people across ages. Study-wide results and limits: Strong correlation existed between TCR beta diversity and naive T cell percentage.

Roughly 9.8 milliliters of peripheral blood were drawn from each donor. With a J-beta primer mix and a sample-barcoded 5' primer, a second PCR ran about 6 to 11 cycles. TCRdb re-called the 5' RACE reads with MiXCR, one entry per CDR3 protein. The sample has 850,000 to 1,100,000 distinct CDR3 sequences, 35% to 40% seen once. This clonotype was counted a few times. Antigen: not known. Sequencing was carried out using blood. The sequence derives from a man between 18 and 35 years old in good health.

CDR3 sequence: CASSVTSGGAWEQFF. DNA of the CDR3: TGTGCCAGCAGCGTAACTAGCGGGGGGGCCTGGGAGCAGTTCTTC. The V gene is TRBV9, the J gene TRBJ2-1; 13 nucleotides line up with TRBD2. CDR3 length: 15 amino acids. CDR1 SGDLS and CDR2 YYNGEE come from the germline V gene. With V trimmed by 1 base and J by 10 bases, 5 bases remained unmatched.